Detailed here is one T cell receptor (beta chain). The antigen remains unidentified. Only in-frame clones appear in the TCRdb table, and some are missing; sequencing was by immunoSEQ multiplex PCR. The sample lists 120,000 or so clones, 84% occurring once. These data belong to a study of T cell responses to AZD1222 COVID-19 vaccine. The study's findings and limits: Researchers report vaccine-associated CD4 TCRs spanning spike, with dominance at 160-218 and 743-854. Repertoire collection took place solely once the T cell response had peaked. Most donors were white British and more were female, and clonal diversity was possibly underestimated.

Second doses were pooled across both intervals (about 4 or about 12 weeks). This CDR3 is 12 amino acids long. Germline V gene lookup returns CDR1 MDHEN and CDR2 SYDVKM. Germline trimming cut 6 bases from V and 8 bases from J; bases unmatched to any gene: 3. The V call is TRBV28, the J call TRBJ1-4, with 7 bases lining up with TRBD1. This receptor was taken from an adult who received the AZD1222 COVID-19 vaccine. This sample comprised peripheral blood, obtained 28 days after the second AZD1222 dose. The CDR3: CASRKQGEKLFF. DNA of the CDR3: TGTGCCAGCAGAAAACAGGGGGAAAAACTGTTTTTT. The full variable domain, its missing parts supplied by reference TRBV28 and TRBJ1-4, is DVKVTQSSRYLVKRTGEKVFLECVQDMDHENMFWYRQDPGLGLRLIYFSYDVKMKEKGDIPEGYSVSREKKERFSLILESASTNQTSMYLCASRKQGEKLFFGSGTQLSVL.